The clone carrying this TCR beta chain was picked up many times. TCRdb itself ran the PCR reads through MiXCR, one entry per CDR3 protein. The sample yields some 94,000 distinct CDR3 sequences, more than 20% seen once. This entry is derived from a study of molecular identifiers for immune sequencing clone quantification. Germline CDR1 is SGHAT and CDR2 is FQDESV (reference sequence). Trimming removed 7 bases at V and 0 bases at J, with 14 bases between. CDR3 length: 15 amino acids. The sequence was obtained from a human donor in good health. Some libraries in this study had Jurkat cell RNA spiked in. The chain has TRBV11-1 and TRBJ2-3, with unresolved D. The material sequenced was naive CD8+ T cells from blood, with Jurkat cell RNA spiked in. Subset specified: FACS-sorted CD8+CD4-CCR7+CD45RA+ naive T cells. The CDR3 region is CASIDSRWSTDTQYF. CDR3 DNA: TGTGCCAGCATCGATTCGCGTTGGAGCACAGATACGCAGTATTTT.